The present entry profiles one T cell receptor beta chain with its context. No antigen is known for it. The primer mix had 60 Vbeta and 13 Jbeta primers. The method was immunoSEQ multiplex PCR; TCRdb's version includes in-frame clones alone and lacks a portion of them. This sample has more than 95,000 clones; over 75% occur once, and the top ten carry about 6.9%. Germline lookup yields CDR1 MNHNY and CDR2 SVGAGI (reference sequence). V lost 8 bases and J 2 bases, leaving 16 bases between the germline ends. This CDR3 has 15 residues. These data originate in a study of cytomegalovirus exposure and HLA in healthy donors. About the research overall: An analysis done earlier identified more than 100 million unique TCR beta sequences from about 179 million T cells. HLA-typed donors were the source of approximately 88 million unique TCRs held in an early data release.

Overall study findings and caveats: The authors listed 150 to 200 TCR beta chains as cytomegalovirus-associated. CMV serostatus was the only recorded immune exposure for donors.

This sequence was found in a man younger than 45 in good health and CMV-seropositive. The sequenced material came from PBMCs. The gene calls are TRBV6-6 and TRBJ1-3; D might be TRBD1 (5 bases). The CDR3 is CASSSWGEAGNTIYF. The CDR3 DNA follows: TGTGCCAGCTCAAGCTGGGGGGAGGCTGGAAACACCATATATTTT.